This T cell receptor (beta chain) was identified in a study of post-analysis software for immune sequencing data. This clonotype appeared a few times. Its antigen remains unidentified. The authors incorporated unique molecular identifiers into the TCR beta cDNA libraries. Yield was roughly 0.5 million cDNA molecules from around 1 to 9.1 million T cells. TCRdb passed the PCR reads through MiXCR, listing each CDR3 protein once. The sample lists 700,000 to 800,000 distinct CDR3 sequences, 25% to 30% occurring once. Points from the study as a whole: For normalized Chao1 diversity, multiple sclerosis patients scored significantly lower than controls did. With TRBV5-6, TRBV5-1 and TRBV20-1 included, about five TRBV segments were more frequent in patients than in controls. When the samples were clustered directly with F measure, those that had been prepared in the same batch showed strong co-clustering.

CDR1 is ENHRY and CDR2 is SYGVKD in the germline V gene. The V gene lost 11 bases and the J gene lost 4 bases, with 15 bases spanning the gap. There are 14 residues in the CDR3. The receptor's source is a girl aged 5-17 years with multiple sclerosis. The chain carries TRBV10-3 and TRBJ2-6; possibly TRBD1 for D (5 bases). Sequencing was performed on blood. In nucleotides, the CDR3 is TGTGCCGTGGCCGGCAGGGCGGGGGCCAACGTCCTGACTTTC. Protein product: CAVAGRAGANVLTF.